The clone carrying this T cell receptor beta chain was observed a handful of times. Its antigen is as yet unknown. After template switching added a universal primer site, the resulting cDNA carried unique molecular identifiers. TCRdb reprocessed the 5' RACE reads with MiXCR, giving one entry per CDR3 protein. This table has fewer than 650,000 distinct CDR3 sequences, over 8.5% appearing once. The source of the sample is a study of identical twins. General study findings and limits: Invariant MAIT and iNKT cells could partly confound zero-insertion analyses. There were fewer insertions in abundant cord blood beta clonotypes, but memory repertoires showed no such pattern.

The CDR3 has 14 amino acids. Germline loops: CDR1 SGHKS, CDR2 YYEKEE (reference sequence). The V end was cut by 7 bases, the J end by 1 base, with 12 bases between. Every donor was a healthy Caucasian. The same sample was also used in a study of yellow fever vaccine responses in identical twins.

J is TRBJ1-5 and V is TRBV5-5; no firm D call. This sequence was found in a young woman in good health. Material: PBMCs. CDR3 bases: TGTGCCAGCGCTCAGCGGGGAAGCAATCAGCCCCAGCATTTT. This gives the protein CASAQRGSNQPQHF.